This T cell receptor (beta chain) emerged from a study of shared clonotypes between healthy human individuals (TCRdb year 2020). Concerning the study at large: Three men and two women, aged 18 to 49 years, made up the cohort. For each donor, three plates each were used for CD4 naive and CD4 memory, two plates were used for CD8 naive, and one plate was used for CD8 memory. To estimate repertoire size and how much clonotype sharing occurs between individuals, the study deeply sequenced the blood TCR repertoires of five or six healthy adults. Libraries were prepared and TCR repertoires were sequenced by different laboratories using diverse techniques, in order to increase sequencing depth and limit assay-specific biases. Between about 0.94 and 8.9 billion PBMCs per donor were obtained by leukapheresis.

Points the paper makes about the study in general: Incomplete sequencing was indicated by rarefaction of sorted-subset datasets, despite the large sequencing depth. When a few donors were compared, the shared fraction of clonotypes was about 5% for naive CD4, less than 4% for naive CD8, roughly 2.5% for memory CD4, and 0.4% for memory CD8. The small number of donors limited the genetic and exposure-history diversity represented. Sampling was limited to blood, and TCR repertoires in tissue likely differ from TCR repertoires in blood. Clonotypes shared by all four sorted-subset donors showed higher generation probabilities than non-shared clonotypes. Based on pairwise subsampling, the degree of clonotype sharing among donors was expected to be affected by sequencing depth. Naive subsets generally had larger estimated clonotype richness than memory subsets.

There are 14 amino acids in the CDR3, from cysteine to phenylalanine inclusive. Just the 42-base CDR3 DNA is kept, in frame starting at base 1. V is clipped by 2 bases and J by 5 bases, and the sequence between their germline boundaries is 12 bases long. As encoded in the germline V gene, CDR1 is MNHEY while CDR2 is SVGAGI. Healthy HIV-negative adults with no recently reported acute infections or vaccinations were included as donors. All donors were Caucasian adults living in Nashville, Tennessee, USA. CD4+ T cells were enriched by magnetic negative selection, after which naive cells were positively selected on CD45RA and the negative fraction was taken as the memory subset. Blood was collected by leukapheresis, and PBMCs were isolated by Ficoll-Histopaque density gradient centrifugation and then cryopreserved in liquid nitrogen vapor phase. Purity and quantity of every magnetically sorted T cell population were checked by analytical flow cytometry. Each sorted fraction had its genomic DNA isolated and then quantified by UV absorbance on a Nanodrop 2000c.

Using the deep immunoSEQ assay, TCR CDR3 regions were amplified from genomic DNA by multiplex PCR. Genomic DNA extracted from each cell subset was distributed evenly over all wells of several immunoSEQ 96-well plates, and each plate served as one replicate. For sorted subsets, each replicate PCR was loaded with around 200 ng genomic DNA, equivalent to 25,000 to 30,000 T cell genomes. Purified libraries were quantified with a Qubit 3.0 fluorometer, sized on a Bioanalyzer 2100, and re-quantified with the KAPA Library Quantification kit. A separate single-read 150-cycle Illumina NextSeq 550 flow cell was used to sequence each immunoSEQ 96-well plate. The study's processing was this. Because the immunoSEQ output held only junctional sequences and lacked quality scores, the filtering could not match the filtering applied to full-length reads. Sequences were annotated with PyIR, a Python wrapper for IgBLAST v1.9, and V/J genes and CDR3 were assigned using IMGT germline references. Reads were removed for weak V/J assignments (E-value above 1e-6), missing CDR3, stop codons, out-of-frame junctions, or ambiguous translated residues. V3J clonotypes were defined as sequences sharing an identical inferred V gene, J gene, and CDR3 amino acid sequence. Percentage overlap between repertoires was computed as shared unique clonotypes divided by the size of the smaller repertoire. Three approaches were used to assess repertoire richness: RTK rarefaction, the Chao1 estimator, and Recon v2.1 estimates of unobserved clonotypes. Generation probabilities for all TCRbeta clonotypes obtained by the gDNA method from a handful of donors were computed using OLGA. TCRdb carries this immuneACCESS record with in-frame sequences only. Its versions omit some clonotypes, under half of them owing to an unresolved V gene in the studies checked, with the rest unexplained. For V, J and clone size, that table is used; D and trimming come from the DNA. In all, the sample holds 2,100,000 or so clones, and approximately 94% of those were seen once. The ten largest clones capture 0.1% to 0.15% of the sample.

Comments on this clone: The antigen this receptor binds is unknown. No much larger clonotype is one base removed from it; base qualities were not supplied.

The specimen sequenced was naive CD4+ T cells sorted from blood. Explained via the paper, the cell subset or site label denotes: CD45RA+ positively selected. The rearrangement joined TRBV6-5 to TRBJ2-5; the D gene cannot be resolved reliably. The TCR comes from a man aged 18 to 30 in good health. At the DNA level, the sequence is TGTGCCAGCAGTTACGGAACTCTGCGGGAGACCCAGTACTTC. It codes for CASSYGTLRETQYF.